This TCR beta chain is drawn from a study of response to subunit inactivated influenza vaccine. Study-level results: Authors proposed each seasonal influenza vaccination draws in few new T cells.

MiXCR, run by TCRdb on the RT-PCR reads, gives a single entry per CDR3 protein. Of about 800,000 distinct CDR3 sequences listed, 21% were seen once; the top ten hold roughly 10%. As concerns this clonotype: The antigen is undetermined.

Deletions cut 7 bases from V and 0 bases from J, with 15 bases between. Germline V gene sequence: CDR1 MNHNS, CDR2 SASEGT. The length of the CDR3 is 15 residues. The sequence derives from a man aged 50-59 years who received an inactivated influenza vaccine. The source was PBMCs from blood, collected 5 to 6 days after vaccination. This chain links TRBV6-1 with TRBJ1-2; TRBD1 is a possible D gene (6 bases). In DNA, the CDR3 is TGTGCCAGCACCTTATCGGGGGCAGCTAACTATGGCTACACCTTC. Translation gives CASTLSGAANYGYTF.